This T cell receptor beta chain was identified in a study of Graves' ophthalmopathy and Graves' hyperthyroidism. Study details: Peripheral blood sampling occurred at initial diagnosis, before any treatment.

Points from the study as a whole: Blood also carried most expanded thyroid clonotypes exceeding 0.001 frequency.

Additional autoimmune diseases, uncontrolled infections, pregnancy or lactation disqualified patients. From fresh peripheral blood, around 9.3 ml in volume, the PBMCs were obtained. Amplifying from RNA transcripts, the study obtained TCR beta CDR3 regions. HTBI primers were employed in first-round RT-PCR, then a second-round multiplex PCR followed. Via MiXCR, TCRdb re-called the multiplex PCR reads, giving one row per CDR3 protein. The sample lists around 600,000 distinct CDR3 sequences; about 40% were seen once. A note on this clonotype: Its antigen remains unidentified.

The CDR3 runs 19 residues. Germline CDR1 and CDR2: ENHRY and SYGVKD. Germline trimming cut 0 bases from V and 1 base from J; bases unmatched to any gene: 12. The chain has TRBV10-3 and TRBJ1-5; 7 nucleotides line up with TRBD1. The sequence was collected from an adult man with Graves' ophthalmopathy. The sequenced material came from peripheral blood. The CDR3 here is CAISESDTAGGWSNQPQHF. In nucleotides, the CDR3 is TGTGCCATCAGTGAGTCTGACACAGCAGGGGGTTGGAGCAATCAGCCCCAGCATTTT.